This T cell receptor beta chain was documented in a study of tumor-infiltrating lymphocytes in primary liver carcinoma. Study-wide context: Every sample contained roughly 3.5 to 8 million productive TCRbeta reads, and these numbers were similar from one tissue type to another.

Making TCR beta cDNA involved approximately 510 ng total RNA and a constant-region primer. It was through three nested multiplex PCR rounds of slightly modified ARM-PCR that TCR beta libraries arose. TRBV1-TRBV30 forward primers paired with a C-beta reverse primer drove the first two PCR rounds, approximately 11 cycles each. TCRdb processed the multiplex PCR reads anew with MiXCR; each CDR3 protein has one entry. The table lists over 100,000 distinct CDR3 sequences, about two thirds of them singletons, with 8.1% in the top ten. Scientists recovered RNA and DNA together from roughly 18-30 mg of unsorted bulk tissue. The length of the CDR3 is 11 residues. Trimming left V 6 bases short and J 8 bases short, with 13 bases between. Germline CDR1 and CDR2: DFQATT and SNEGSKA (reference sequence).

The TCR comes from a woman in her sixties with primary liver carcinoma and hepatitis B virus infection. The sample was tumor-adjacent normal liver tissue. The J gene is TRBJ1-2, the V gene TRBV20-1, with a possible D match to TRBD1 (6 bases). CDR3 region: CSARGPSGYTF. In DNA, the CDR3 is TGCAGTGCCCGGGGGCCTAGCGGCTACACCTTC.